This paragraph reports one T cell receptor (beta chain). Its antigen is not known. The assay was immunoSEQ multiplex PCR, and TCRdb's table has in-frame clones only and misses some. The repertoire holds 100,000 to 120,000 clones, with about 87% as singletons. V lost 0 bases to trimming and J lost 5 bases, with 13 bases between them. The CDR3 covers 15 residues. Germline V CDR1 and CDR2: SNHLY, FYNNEI. The data originate from a study of T cell responses to AZD1222 COVID-19 vaccine. General study results and limits: Baseline seropositivity occurred in only a handful of AZD1222 recipients. CD4 TCRs linked to vaccination spanned spike, dominating at 160-218 and 743-854. Donors, mostly white British, included more females; clonal diversity was possibly underestimated.

The TCR originated in an adult who received the AZD1222 COVID-19 vaccine. V usage is TRBV2 and J usage is TRBJ1-1; TRBD1 might be the D (5 bases). The specimen comprised peripheral blood, sampled 28 days after the second AZD1222 dose. The CDR3 sequence: CASSEAAGRGTEAFF. Here the CDR3 DNA reads TGTGCCAGCAGTGAAGCGGCAGGGAGGGGAACTGAAGCTTTCTTT.